This T cell receptor (beta chain) was sequenced in a study of shared T cell receptors in the human thymus. This CDR3 comprises 16 residues. The germline V gene encodes CDR1 SGHTA and CDR2 FQGNSA. V shed 2 bases and J 10 bases; nucleotides not matched to a gene: 13. Method: immunoSEQ multiplex PCR; TCRdb's copy keeps in-frame clones and lacks some. The sample holds 720,000 or so clones, over 75% seen once. This same sample was also taken into another study, of human thymus T cells. As that study records: Resections that were taken during corrective heart surgery supplied the thymus tissue. Within thymic and blood repertoires, V and J gene usage appeared to be biased. Related work showed strongly overlapping thymic repertoires across unrelated individuals.

J is TRBJ2-3 and V is TRBV7-2, with 9 bases matching TRBD2. The sequence derives from a girl under two years old with a congenital heart defect. Source material: thymocytes. In DNA, the CDR3 is TGTGCCAGCAGCTTATTTGCGGGGGGGGTTACGCGGGCGCAGTATTTT. Translation gives CASSLFAGGVTRAQYF.